This T cell receptor beta chain was captured in a study of cytomegalovirus exposure and HLA in healthy donors (TCRdb year 2017). Concerning the study at large: In an earlier analysis of some 550 of the donors, 250 to 350 Gb of sequence data and 90 million to 120 million unique TCR beta sequences from roughly 190 million T cells were reported. The genetic ancestry cluster associated with self-reported Caucasian donors included about 84% of the roughly 380 genotyped donors. The T cell repertoires of about 700 subjects were profiled by immunosequencing and related to cytomegalovirus serostatus. Across approximately 400 genotyped donors of the cohort, an average of about 240,000 unique TCR beta nucleotide sequences per donor were sequenced, and approximately 19% of those sequences were non-productive. The study was designed to test whether signatures of past pathogen exposure could be identified by cataloging public T cell receptors. All discovery cohort repertoires had been generated using a single sequencing platform. An early release covering 550 to 650 HLA-typed donors comprised roughly 300 gigabases of sequencing data and around 86 million unique TCR sequences. In a later analysis, previously published TCR beta repertoires from some 640 donors were re-analyzed and high-resolution HLA genotyping was added so that TCR occurrence patterns could be studied. Rather than using new phenotypic data, the later analysis identified candidate immune exposures from TCR beta sequences and from how often those sequences occurred across donors. Donor age, sex, ethnicity and CMV serostatus were collected together with the repertoire data. Four or five DR-DQ haplotypes were handled as single units for association and clustering because linkage in the cohort was strong. To predict cytomegalovirus infection status, the study brought together high-throughput TCR immunosequencing, statistical association of individual TCRs with disease status, and machine learning. Genome-wide SNP genotypes for about 65% of the roughly 700 donors were used in a later genetic analysis, which treated that subset as a discovery cohort. The number of typed donors differed by locus: roughly 620-630 for A, B, C, DRB1 and DQB1; 500 to 550 for DQA1; roughly 600 for DPA1; and around 450 for DPB1. HLA typing covered class I and class II loci at four-digit resolution. Along with the approximately 620-subject first cohort, a separate validation cohort of about 110 different subjects was used. An earlier analysis of fewer than 750 of the donors used high-throughput TCR beta sequencing to judge whether each TCR beta V gene segment behaved as functional or pseudogenic. Results the study describes overall, beyond this receptor: According to a later analysis, parvovirus B19, influenza, CMV and Epstein-Barr virus appeared linked to several top co-occurrence clusters. CMV serostatus was the only immune exposure information available for the cohort. Roughly uniform sequencing depth across donors was assumed in presence/absence analyses, although this assumption may not hold. A few of the identified cytomegalovirus-associated TCR beta chains were confirmed in vitro to be specific for cytomegalovirus antigens. In an earlier analysis of fewer than 750 of the donors, most TCR beta V segments were observed in productive rearrangements about 87% or about 30% of the time, broadly matching IMGT annotations. A later genetic analysis associated a missense DCLRE1C variant with V-gene and J-gene trimming of TCR beta chains, and an independent cohort replicated the association. The sequencing pipeline was judged likely to have produced a cluster of highly shared sequence variants as a technical artifact. The authors suggested that the approach could potentially be generalized to other disease states and immunological phenotypes. According to a later analysis, most CMV-associated TCR beta chains appeared to be HLA-restricted, and the HLA associations seemed to be driven largely by CMV exposure. Strong co-occurrence of HLA alleles, especially DR and DQ, made assigning TCR associations to individual alleles difficult. A later genetic analysis reported fewer N-insertions in productive TCRs among donors in an Asian-associated ancestry cluster than the roughly 700-donor mean. Because the 87-base-pair reads could not distinguish some IMGT-functional V segments, including TRBV6-2 and TRBV6-3, those segments were excluded. Because counts were too low, seventeen rarely observed V segments, including chromosome 9 orphons, were excluded from the earlier analysis of roughly 580 of the donors. Because some donors lacked HLA typing at each locus, the association tests relied only on the typed subset. Most TCR sequences were seen in very few donors, while some public TCRs were found in many individuals. The classifier was reported to diagnose cytomegalovirus status with high specificity and sensitivity in both the original cohort and the validation cohort. A further reported finding was that TCR beta sequences accurately predicted the HLA-A and HLA-B alleles for most subjects in the first cohort. A total of 150 or so TCR beta chains were listed by the study as associated with cytomegalovirus. This cohort had only TCR beta chains sequenced, and the lack of alpha or paired-chain data limited which features could be detected. Linkage disequilibrium might explain the correlated functional status among segregating V segments, but an unknown experimental factor could not be ruled out. Specific HLA alleles were associated with roughly 16,000 TCR beta sequences at a false discovery rate of 0.05 in a later analysis. A later analysis found that HLA-associated TCR beta chains were more clonally expanded and had lower generation probabilities than equally common non-associated chains. In a later analysis, TCR association rates were found to vary across HLA loci, with the most associated TCRs seen for DRB1 alleles and the fewest for HLA-C alleles.

As concerns this clone: It lacks a known antigen. Base qualities are not at hand, and no much larger clone is one base apart.

The cohort was made up of 666 healthy bone marrow donors. Cohort members were all nominally healthy when sampled, although unrecorded immune exposures were likely present. The donor was CMV seronegative and was included in the group of a few hundred seronegative cohort members. Each donor provided a peripheral blood sample, and peripheral blood mononuclear cells were used for TCR beta sequencing. Genomic DNA was extracted from the blood cell samples with the Qiagen DNeasy Blood Extraction Kit. CDR1 and CDR2 were assigned from the germline V gene as SGHVS and FQNEAQ. Relative to germline, V is missing 3 bases and J is missing 1 base, with 7 bases of the junction outside any gene match. The CDR3 numbers 16 residues from cysteine through phenylalanine. The retained sequence is limited to the CDR3, 48 bases, with the frame set at the first base. The library was generated by the immunoSEQ multiplex PCR assay. A mixture of 60 forward primers for TCR Vbeta segments and 13 reverse primers for TCR Jbeta segments was used in the multiplex PCR. The CDR3 region of rearranged TCR beta genes was amplified from genomic DNA with a multiplex PCR assay. The Illumina HiSeq System was used to sequence the amplified TCR beta libraries as 87-base-pair reads. Concerning the study's data processing: Across the 600 to 700 repertoires, a later analysis counted tens of millions of unique TCR beta chains, around 11 million of which were shared by at least two donors. Raw reads were error-corrected and collapsed into unique sequences by a nearest-neighbor algorithm in which closely related sequences were merged to remove PCR and sequencing errors. Alignment of CDR3 sequences to IMGT reference sequences was used to assign V, D and J gene segments. For a sequence to be retained, a match of at least six nucleotides to both a V gene segment and a J gene segment was required. Rearrangements were called productive when the CDR3 lacked stop codons and stayed in frame with V and J; all others were non-productive. Following IMGT convention, CDR3 was defined as the stretch from the second conserved V-encoded cysteine to the conserved J-encoded phenylalanine. The earlier analysis of some 540 of the donors excluded any sequence lacking an unambiguous match to a single V gene segment. In an earlier analysis of 587 of the donors, V segments were called functional above 56.7% productive rearrangements and were called segregating when the between-donor standard deviation exceeded 5%. A statistical classification framework was built to diagnose cytomegalovirus status from the catalog of TCR beta chain sequences. A later analysis assigned V and J genes by comparing TCR nucleotide sequences with IMGT/GENE-DB human TR gene sequences. A later analysis assigned CDR3 sequences and most-parsimonious VDJ recombination scenarios with the TCRdist pipeline. In a later analysis, each TCR beta chain was defined by its CDR3 amino acid sequence together with its V-gene family, and reads lacking a unique V-gene family were excluded. To address suspected cross-contamination and a sequencing artifact, a later analysis removed several hundred highly shared, low-generation-probability nucleotide sequences. In a later analysis, a clonal expansion index was calculated for each public chain from normalized within-repertoire ranks of inferred template counts. Generation probabilities in a later analysis came from a VDJ recombination model fitted to out-of-frame rearrangements, and those results were checked against IGoR. A later analysis scored TCR-TCR, TCR-HLA and TCR-CMV co-occurrence with hypergeometric tests, applying a repertoire-size bias correction to TCR pairs. False discovery rates were estimated in a later analysis by permuting HLA or CMV assignments 20 times. In a later analysis, co-occurring TCRs were grouped using DBSCAN, and TCRdist sequence similarity was added for clustering within HLA-allele-positive subsets. Repertoires with fewer than 30,000 or more than 120,000 public chains were left out of co-occurrence clustering, as were five repertoires with anomalous nucleotide sharing. TCRdb stores this immuneACCESS table with in-frame sequences only. Part of the clones is absent; in the studies checked, under half of the shortfall reflects unresolved V genes, and no reason is known for the rest. The V and J calls and clone size are taken from that table; D and trimming were inferred from the DNA. A total of a few hundred thousand clones appear in this sample, 75% to 80% of them only once. The top ten clonotypes cover roughly 2% of the sample.

The clonotype was recovered from a man aged 18-30 years in good health and CMV-seronegative. Sequencing was done on a sample of PBMCs. The chain employs TRBV7-8 and TRBJ2-3; TRBD2 lines up with 7 middle nucleotides. The CDR3 protein: CASSFRTSSGTDTQYF. At the DNA level, the sequence is TGTGCCAGCAGCTTCAGGACTAGTAGTGGCACAGATACGCAGTATTTT.